This T cell receptor (beta chain) emerged from a study of blood T cell repertoires in COVID-19. The assay was immunoSEQ multiplex PCR, and TCRdb's table has in-frame clones only and misses some. The sample gives 250,000 to 350,000 clones, 80% to 90% of which show up once; under 2.5% is in the top ten. Material: PBMCs or T cells enriched from blood (not recorded which). This receptor was identified in a woman aged 18-29 years who had recovered from COVID-19.

CDR3 DNA sequence: TGTGCCTGGAGTGCCTTGAGGGCAGGGGGCAGGGGAGATACGCAGTATTTT. It yields the protein CAWSALRAGGRGDTQYF. The chain links TRBV30 to TRBJ2-3; 8 positions agree with TRBD1. The germline V gene encodes CDR1 GTSNPN and CDR2 SVGIG (reference sequence). Germline trimming cut 1 base from V and 5 bases from J; bases unmatched to any gene: 14. The CDR3 contains 17 residues.